The entry below gives a single TCR beta chain sequence along with its context. TCRdb's copy holds only in-frame clones and misses some; the assay was immunoSEQ multiplex PCR. Altogether 40,000 or so clones are present, 91% being singletons, with the ten largest covering 6% to 7.5%. Germline V gives CDR1 SGHDT, CDR2 YYEEEE. The CDR3 totals 15 residues. V lost 2 bases, J lost 5 bases, and 6 bases stayed unmatched. This sample was included in a study of T cell changes during pregnancy in multiple sclerosis. The material was CD8+ T cells from peripheral blood mononuclear cells, obtained in the second trimester of pregnancy. This TCR was recovered from a female donor with multiple sclerosis, enrolled in a pregnancy study. This sequence joins TRBV5-6 and TRBJ2-1; 8 nucleotides line up with TRBD1. CDR3 bases: TGTGCCAGCAGCTTTACCGGGACAGGCCACAATGAGCAGTTCTTC. Protein: CASSFTGTGHNEQFF.